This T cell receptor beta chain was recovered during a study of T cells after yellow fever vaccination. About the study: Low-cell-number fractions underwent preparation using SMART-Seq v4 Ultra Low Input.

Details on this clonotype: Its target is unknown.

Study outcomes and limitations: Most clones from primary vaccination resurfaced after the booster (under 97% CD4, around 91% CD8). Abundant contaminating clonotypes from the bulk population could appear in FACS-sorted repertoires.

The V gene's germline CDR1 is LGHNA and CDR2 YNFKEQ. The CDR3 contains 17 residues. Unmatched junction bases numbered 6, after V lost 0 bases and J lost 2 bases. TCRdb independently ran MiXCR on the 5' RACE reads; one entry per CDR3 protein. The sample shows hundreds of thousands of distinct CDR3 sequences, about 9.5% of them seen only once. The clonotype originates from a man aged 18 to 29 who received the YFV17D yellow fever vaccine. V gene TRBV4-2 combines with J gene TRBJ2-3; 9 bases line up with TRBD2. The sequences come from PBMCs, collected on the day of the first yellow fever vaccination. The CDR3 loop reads CASSQDRLAGNTDTQYF. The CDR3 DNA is TGTGCCAGCAGCCAAGATCGCCTAGCGGGGAACACAGATACGCAGTATTTT.